The 7 T cell receptor beta chains below all came from one sample that was sequenced in a study of blood T cell repertoires in COVID-19. Using immunoSEQ multiplex PCR, the repertoire was profiled, and TCRdb retains in-frame clones only, with some absent. The sample comprises some 55,000 clones, 77% of which are singletons, and around two fifths rests with the top ten. The source material was peripheral blood. Receptors originate from a man between 65 and 80 years old with active or convalescent COVID-19.

V and J are TRBV21-1 and TRBJ1-6. TRBV21-1 is a pseudogene locus. CDR3 length equals 16 residues. Here the CDR3 reads CASSKEGGSVHSPLHF. For the CDR3, the DNA is TGTGCCAGCAGCAAAGAGGGGGGGAGTGTCCATTCACCCCTCCACTTT.

With regard to this clone: A junction boundary mismatches the germline segment, possibly from a read error. This chain joins TRBV6-1 and TRBJ1-5, with TRBD1 identical over 7 bases. The CDR3 is 14 residues long. The germline gives CDR1 MNHNS, CDR2 SASEGT. CDR3 nucleotides: TGTGCCAGCAGGGAAGACAGGGGCAATCAGCCCCAGCATTTT. Translated, it gives CASREDRGNQPQHF.

The CDR3 spells CASSPDRRPGNTIYF. DNA of the CDR3: TGTGCCAGCAGCCCCGACAGACGACCTGGAAACACCATATATTTT. The chain uses TRBV6-2 or TRBV6-3 and TRBJ1-3, with D perhaps TRBD1 (5 bases). With 6 bases removed from V and 2 bases from J, the gap between germline ends came to 14 bases. The length of the CDR3 is 15 residues. Germline values: CDR1 MNHEY, CDR2 SVGEGT.

This sequence joins TRBV28 and TRBJ1-2; the D gene is possibly TRBD1 (6 bases). Trimming left V 6 bases short and J 4 bases short, with 12 bases between. There are 13 residues in the CDR3. Germline loops: CDR1 MDHEN, CDR2 SYDVKM. The CDR3 reads CASSGGAAYGYTF. CDR3 in DNA: TGTGCCAGCAGCGGGGGGGCGGCCTATGGCTACACCTTC.

The V call is TRBV11-2, the J call TRBJ1-6; TRBD1 aligns across 7 bases. Germline V lookup: CDR1 SGHAT, CDR2 FQNNGV. This CDR3 comprises 17 residues. V trimming: 0 bases; J trimming: 4 bases; junction bases outside the gene matches: 6. The CDR3 sequence is CASSLDRGGRYNSPLHF. The CDR3 region has the DNA TGTGCCAGCAGCTTAGATCGAGGGGGCAGGTATAATTCACCCCTCCACTTT.

This clone appeared a few times. The gene calls are TRBV27 and TRBJ1-1; no clear D gene. The CDR3 spans 13 residues. The germline V gene has CDR1 MNHEY and CDR2 SMNVEV (reference sequence). The V gene lost 6 bases and the J gene lost 5 bases, with 13 bases spanning the gap. CDR3 loop: CASSREARTEAFF. The CDR3 nucleotides read TGTGCCAGCAGCCGGGAGGCGAGGACTGAAGCTTTCTTT.

This chain uses TRBV2 with TRBJ1-2; D remains unclear. The ends were cut back, 7 bases at V and 5 bases at J, with 5 bases in the middle. CDR1 and CDR2 (germline): SNHLY, FYNNEI. CDR3 length equals 10 residues. The CDR3 loop reads CASMEYGYTF. CDR3 DNA: TGTGCCAGCATGGAGTATGGCTACACCTTC.